This TCR beta chain was recorded in a study of cytotoxic CD8 clonotypes in ibrutinib-treated CLL. The overall study: A median 12 months of treatment, range 6 to 36, preceded the collection of response samples.

Germline V gene data show CDR1 as SGHAT and CDR2 as FQNNGV. V shed 5 bases and J shed 4 bases, with 19 bases lying between them. The CDR3 has 16 residues. Findings and caveats of the study: Clonality was elevated at ibrutinib response and had returned toward baseline at progression. Stable or contracted on treatment, public clonotypes were also uncommon.

Concerning this clone itself: What it recognizes is unknown.

Assay: immunoSEQ multiplex PCR; the TCRdb copy retains only in-frame clones and omits some. There are 270,000 or so clones in the sample; approximately 76% occur only once, and about 5.7% lies in the top ten. TCR beta library input comprised approximately 2 micrograms of genomic DNA from cryopreserved PBMCs. J is TRBJ2-3 and V is TRBV11-2; D is ambiguous. The sample was PBMCs, taken at disease progression, from a patient treated with ibrutinib. This receptor was taken from a human donor with chronic lymphocytic leukemia. The CDR3 region is CASSPTVEIWADTQYF. The DNA of the CDR3 is TGTGCCAGCAGCCCGACCGTGGAGATTTGGGCAGATACGCAGTATTTT.